This T cell receptor beta chain was profiled in a study of blood T cells in healthy people across ages (dated by TCRdb to about 2015). At the level of the whole study: Template switching captured roughly one uniquely barcoded TCR beta cDNA molecule per two T cells in model experiments. For two donors (one aged 18 to 29 and one aged 80 or older), the study analyzed two additional independent replicas of 1 million unique cDNA reads from the same blood draw. Four age groups were formed from the donors: young (average roughly 15 years), middle-aged (approximately 40), aged (62) and long-lived (roughly 88). Using deep sequencing normalized with unique cDNA molecular identifiers, the study measured how TCR beta repertoire diversity changes with age. Donors of different ages were randomly distributed across sequencing lanes to avoid experimental bias.

There are 12 amino acids in the CDR3, from cysteine to phenylalanine inclusive. The read is trimmed to its CDR3 DNA, 36 bases read in frame from base 1. V lost 0 bases and J lost 8 bases; the stretch between them is 5 bases long. The germline V gene provides CDR1 KGHSH and CDR2 LQKENI. Systemically healthy Caucasian individuals from Russia, 35 to 50 in total and aged roughly 6 to 95 years, were included as donors. Approximately 9.7 milliliters of peripheral blood were drawn from each donor into EDTA-treated Vacutainer tubes. Ficoll-Paque density-gradient centrifugation was used to isolate PBMCs, with at least 6 million obtained per sample. Trizol reagent was used to extract total RNA from PBMCs, with at least 5.5 micrograms per sample. For every donor, flow cytometry on a PBMC aliquot measured the percentage of naive CD45RAhigh/CD27high T cells. The method behind the library was 5' RACE. The instrument given in TCRdb is Illumina HiSeq 2500. A second about 7 to 12 cycle PCR used a sample-barcoded 5' primer and a J-beta primer mix. Each TCR beta cDNA molecule received a unique molecular identifier from a template-switch 5' adaptor carrying 12 random nucleotides. Each sample yielded at least 2.5 million CDR3-containing paired-end reads. All of the RNA was converted into first-strand cDNA using the Mint cDNA synthesis kit, with a TRBC-specific oligonucleotide serving as the primer. Following uracil-DNA glycosylase treatment, a first 18-cycle PCR with universal primers M1SS and BC2_uni_R was performed on all cDNA. The original pipeline was this. Normalization of each sample was performed by random selection of 1 million high-quality reads, each carrying a distinct molecular identifier. Instead of being binned into consensus sequences, reads that shared molecular identifiers were thrown out. MiTCR, with a Q25 quality threshold and the strictest error-elimination algorithm, was used for CDR3 identification, clonotype clustering and error correction. A nonparametric unseen species model with Euler transformation was used to estimate a lower bound on total TCR beta diversity. Through fastp at Q25 and MiXCR, TCRdb rebuilt clones from the public reads, retaining in-frame beta chains. Identical CDR3 protein sequences are pooled into one entry, listed with their most common genes and DNA. V and J calls and clone size were set by TCRdb, not the authors. Here the sample has some 800,000 distinct CDR3 sequences; more than 40% occur a single time. The ten largest account for about a fifth of the sample.

Overall study results and their limits: Observed TCR beta diversity per million T cells fell roughly linearly with age, and a significant reduction was already apparent by age about 43. Conclusive comparison of naive and antigen-experienced compartments was prevented by the profiling of bulk unsorted PBMCs. The long-lived group showed more naive CD4+ T cells, fewer expanded clones and increased TCR diversity than the aged group, suggesting age selection. There was a strong correlation between observed TCR beta diversity and the percentage of naive T cells measured by flow cytometry. Estimates of total diversity from one million sequenced T cells were regarded as lower bounds and underestimates. Donor CMV infection status was unknown, potentially confounding age-related changes in expanded clonotypes.

Turning to this clonotype: Its antigen specificity is not known. The sample holds no much larger clone one base away, and base qualities are not on file.

The sequence was collected from a man aged 55 to 69 in good health. The V gene is TRBV18 and the J gene is TRBJ2-4, with no reliable assignment of the D segment. Input material: blood. Read as DNA, the sequence is TGTGCCAGCTCACCACCTGGGGACATTCAGTACTTC. The resulting protein is CASSPPGDIQYF. With all but the CDR3 taken from the reference TRBV18 and TRBJ2-4 genes, the full variable domain is: NAGVMQNPRHLVRRRGQEARLRCSPMKGHSHVYWYRQLPEEGLKFMVYLQKENIIDESGMPKERFSAEFPKEGPSILRIQQVVRGDSAAYFCASSPPGDIQYFGAGTRLSVL.